The clone carrying this T cell receptor (beta chain) was counted ten times or more. Its specificity is unknown. In TCRdb, the RACE reads were re-called with MiXCR into one record per CDR3 protein. The sample includes 45,000 to 60,000 distinct CDR3 sequences, 8.5% to 10% of them seen just once. These data originate in a study of human T cells and chemical hapten exposure. Germline CDR1 reads DFQATT; CDR2 reads SNEGSKA (reference sequence). The CDR3 is 14 amino acids. V shed 6 bases, J shed 6 bases, and the junction held 10 bases outside the gene matches. Regarding the study as a whole: No alteration of TCRs above 1 in 1000 frequency was seen with DPC sensitization. Each of the donors had alopecia, so their immune responses may not resemble those of healthy people.

This sample's time point: pre-sensitization, week 0. The treatment was: therapeutic diphenylcyclopropenone sensitization with weekly scalp DPC. Each donor was an alopecia patient between 18 and 70 years of age who qualified for DPC. The chain has TRBV20-1 and TRBJ2-7, with TRBD2 matching 11 bases. The sample here was whole blood, taken in connection with sensitization to the hapten diphenylcyclopropenone (DPC). The receptor's source is a woman in her thirties or forties with alopecia areata. Some clones in this sample may be carry-over from other donors' samples. The CDR3 reads CSALLSGTSGEQYF. As DNA, the CDR3 is TGCAGTGCCCTGCTAAGCGGGACTAGCGGCGAGCAGTACTTC.